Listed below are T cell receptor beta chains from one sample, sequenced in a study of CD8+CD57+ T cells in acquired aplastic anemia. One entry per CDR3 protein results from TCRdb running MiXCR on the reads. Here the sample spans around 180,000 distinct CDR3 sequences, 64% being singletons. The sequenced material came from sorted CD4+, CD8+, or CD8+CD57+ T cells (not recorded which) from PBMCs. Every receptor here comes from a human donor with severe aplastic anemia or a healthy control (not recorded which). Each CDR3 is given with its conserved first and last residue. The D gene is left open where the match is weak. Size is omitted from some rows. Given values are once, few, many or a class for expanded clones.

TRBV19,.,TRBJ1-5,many,TGTGCCAGTAGTATTTTGGGCAATCAGCCCCAGCATTTT,CASSILGNQPQHF
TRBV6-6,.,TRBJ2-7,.,TGTGCCAGCAGCCAAGTGGAGGGCTACGAGCAGTACTTC,CASSQVEGYEQYF
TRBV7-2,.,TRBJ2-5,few,TGTGCCAGCAGCTTAGGCCTCTCAGGGACCCAGTACTTC,CASSLGLSGTQYF
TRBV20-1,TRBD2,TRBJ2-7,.,TGCAGTGCCCTACTAGCGGGAGGTGCCTACGAGCAGTACTTC,CSALLAGGAYEQYF
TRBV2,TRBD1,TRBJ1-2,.,TGTGCCAGCAGCACCACAGGGGGCGCAGTCTATGGCTACACCTTC,CASSTTGGAVYGYTF
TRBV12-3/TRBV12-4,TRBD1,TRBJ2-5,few,TGTGCCAGCAGTCCGGGACAGGGAGAGACCCAGTACTTC,CASSPGQGETQYF
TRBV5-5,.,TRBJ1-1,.,TGTGCCAGCAGCTTGACCTCCTACGCTTTCTTT,CASSLTSYAFF
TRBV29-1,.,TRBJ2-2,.,TGCAGCGGGGAAGGGATGAACACCGGGGAGCTGTTTTTT,CSGEGMNTGELFF
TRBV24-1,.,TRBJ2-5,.,TGTGCCACCTCCCATCGCGCGACCCAGTACTTC,CATSHRATQYF
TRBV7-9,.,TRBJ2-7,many,TGTGCCAGCAGCTTAGATCCTTCTAGCTCCTACGAGCAGTACTTC,CASSLDPSSSYEQYF
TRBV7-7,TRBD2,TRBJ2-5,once,TGTGCTAGCAGCGCCGACGGTAGCGGGAGTGGGGAGACCCAGTACTTC,CASSADGSGSGETQYF
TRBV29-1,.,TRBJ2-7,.,TGCAGCGCTGACACCTCCTACGAGCAGTACTTC,CSADTSYEQYF
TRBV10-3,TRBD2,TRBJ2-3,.,TGTGCCACGGTTGTTAGCGGGGGGGCCACAGATACGCAGTATTTT,CATVVSGGATDTQYF
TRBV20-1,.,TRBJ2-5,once,TGCAGTGCTAGAGACGGGGACACCCAAGAGACCCAGTACTTC,CSARDGDTQETQYF
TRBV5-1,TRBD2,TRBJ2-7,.,TGCGCCAGCAGCTCTACTAGCGGGAGGAACGAGCAGTACTTC,CASSSTSGRNEQYF
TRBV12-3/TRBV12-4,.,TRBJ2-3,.,TGTGCCAGCAGTTCCTTCCGACCAGTAGGGACAGATACGCAGTATTTT,CASSSFRPVGTDTQYF
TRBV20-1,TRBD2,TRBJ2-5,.,TGCAGTGCTAGAGATCCCACGACTAGCCCAGAGACCCAGTACTTC,CSARDPTTSPETQYF
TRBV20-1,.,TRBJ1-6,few,TGCAGTGTCCTAACCACAGGGCGAGTGCGGAATTCACCCCTCCACTTT,CSVLTTGRVRNSPLHF
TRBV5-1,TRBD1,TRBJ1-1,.,TGCGCCAGCAGCCCCTGTTCGGGGGACAGCACTGAAGCTTTCTTT,CASSPCSGDSTEAFF
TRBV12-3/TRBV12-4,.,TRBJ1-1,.,TGTGCCAGCAGAAACCGGGATTCGAACACTGAAGCTTTCTTT,CASRNRDSNTEAFF
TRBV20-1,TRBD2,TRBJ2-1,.,TGCAGTGCTAGAGATCGTGGCGGGAGGGACTACAATGAGCAGTTCTTC,CSARDRGGRDYNEQFF
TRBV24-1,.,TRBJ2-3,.,TGTGCCACCAGTGATTTGGCGAGGGCAGATACGCAGTATTTT,CATSDLARADTQYF
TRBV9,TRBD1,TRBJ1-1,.,TGTGCCAGCAGCGTGTACGGGACAGTACTCGATGAAGCTTTCTTT,CASSVYGTVLDEAFF
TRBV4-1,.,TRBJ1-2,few,TGCGCCAGCAGCCCCACGGACGGTTATGGCTACACCTTC,CASSPTDGYGYTF
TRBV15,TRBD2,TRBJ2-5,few,TGTGCCACCAGCAGGTTACTAGCGGGGGGGTTTGAGACCCAGTACTTC,CATSRLLAGGFETQYF
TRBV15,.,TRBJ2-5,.,TGTGCCACCAGCAGATCGGGGGACAGTTTTGGCCAAGAGACCCAGTACTTC,CATSRSGDSFGQETQYF
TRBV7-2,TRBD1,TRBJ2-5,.,TGTGCCAGCAGCTTAGGCCCACTGAGCAGGGGGATGGGGGAGACCCAGTACTTC,CASSLGPLSRGMGETQYF
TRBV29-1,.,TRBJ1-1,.,TGCAGCGTTGGCAGGAAAGAAGCTTTCTTT,CSVGRKEAFF
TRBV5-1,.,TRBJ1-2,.,TGTGCCAGCACCCTAAGGGTAGGAGATGGCTACACCTTC,CASTLRVGDGYTF
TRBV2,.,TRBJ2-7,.,TGTGCCAGCAGTGAATCATACTACGAGCAGTACTTC,CASSESYYEQYF
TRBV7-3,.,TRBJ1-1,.,TGTGCCAGCAGCTCAATAGCGGGGGGGCAGGATGAAGCTTTCTTT,CASSSIAGGQDEAFF
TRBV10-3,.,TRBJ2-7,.,TGTGCCATCGCCGAGCGGCACGAGCAGTACTTC,CAIAERHEQYF
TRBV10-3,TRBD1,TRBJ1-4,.,TGTGCCATCAGAACCGGGACGGACAGGGGGGTAACTAATGAAAAACTGTTTTTT,CAIRTGTDRGVTNEKLFF
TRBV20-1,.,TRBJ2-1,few,TGCAGGCAAGGGGGGGACTACAATGAGCAGTTCTTC,CRQGGDYNEQFF
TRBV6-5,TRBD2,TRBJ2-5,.,TGTGCCAGCAGTTACGGGCTAGCGGGGGGCCAATCCGAGACCCAGTACTTC,CASSYGLAGGQSETQYF
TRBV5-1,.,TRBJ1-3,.,TGCGCCAGCAGCTTGTCAGGGACTGGAAACACCATATATTTT,CASSLSGTGNTIYF
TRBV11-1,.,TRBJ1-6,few,TGTGCCAGCAGCTTAGATGGCTCCTATAATTCACCCCTCCACTTT,CASSLDGSYNSPLHF
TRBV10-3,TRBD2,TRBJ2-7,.,TGTGCCACCACTGAGCGGGAGACTTACGAGCAGTACTTC,CATTERETYEQYF
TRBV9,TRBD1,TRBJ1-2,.,TGTGCCAGCAGCGACGGACAGGGCGCTGGGGGCTACACCTTC,CASSDGQGAGGYTF
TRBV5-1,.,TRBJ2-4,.,TGCGCCAGCAGCTTAGACATCATCAAAAACATTCAGTACTTC,CASSLDIIKNIQYF
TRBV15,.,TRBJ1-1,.,TGTGCCACCAGCAGAGAGGCGGTGAACACTGAAACTTTCTTT,CATSREAVNTETFF
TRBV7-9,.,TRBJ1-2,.,TGTGCCAGCAGCTTTTCAGGGTTTTCTGGAGATGGCTACACCTTC,CASSFSGFSGDGYTF
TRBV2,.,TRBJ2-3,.,TGTGCCAGCACCGGGCTTTCCACAAGCACAGATACGCAGTATTTT,CASTGLSTSTDTQYF
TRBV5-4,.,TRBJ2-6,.,TGTGCCAGCAGCTTCAGCCAAATCTCCTCTGGGGCCAACGTCCTGACTTTC,CASSFSQISSGANVLTF
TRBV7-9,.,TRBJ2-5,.,TGTGCCAGGATGGTCTGGGGGGAAGAGACCCAGTACTTC,CARMVWGEETQYF
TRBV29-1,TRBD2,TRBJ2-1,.,TGCAGTGTTGAACTGGGGCTAGCGGGGCGCTACAATGAGCAGTTCTTC,CSVELGLAGRYNEQFF
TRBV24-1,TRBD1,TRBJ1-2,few,TGTGCCACCAGTGATTCATACAGGGGGTCAGGCTACACCTTC,CATSDSYRGSGYTF
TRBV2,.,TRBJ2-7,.,TGTGCCACCCGGGACTCTCCTTACGAGCAGTACTTC,CATRDSPYEQYF
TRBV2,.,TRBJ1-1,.,TGTGCCAGCACTGGGGACGATGAAGCTTTCTTT,CASTGDDEAFF